These T cell receptor beta chains were read from a single sample in a study of Ad26.COV2.S vaccination and SARS-CoV-2 variants. The data were produced by immunoSEQ multiplex PCR, yet TCRdb's version contains in-frame clones alone and is incomplete. The data contain around 300,000 clones, about 87% of them singletons. Specimen: peripheral blood, collected in a trial of Ad26.COV2.S vaccine versus placebo. All receptors come from a person between 18 and 59 years old who received the Ad26.COV2.S COVID-19 vaccine or a placebo. Each CDR3 is given with its conserved first and last residue. The D gene is left open where the match is weak. Size is stated for part of the rows, as once, few or many counts, or as a class when the clone is expanded.

CDR3 DNA	CDR3 protein	CDR3 length	clone size	V gene	J gene	D gene
TGCGCCAGCCGGCTCGCGGGGCCAACCCACGAGCAGTACTTC	CASRLAGPTHEQYF	14	-	TRBV5-1	TRBJ2-7	-
TGTGCCAGCAGCGTGGACGGCTCCGAGCAGTACTTC	CASSVDGSEQYF	12	-	TRBV11-3	TRBJ2-7	-
TGCGCCAGCAGCCCAACACCCAGCGGGAGGTTCTACAATGAGCAGTTCTTC	CASSPTPSGRFYNEQFF	17	-	TRBV5-1	TRBJ2-1	TRBD2
TGTGCCTGGAGTGTGGGGCTAGCGGGAGGGTACGAGCAGTACTTC	CAWSVGLAGGYEQYF	15	-	TRBV30	TRBJ2-7	TRBD2
TGTGCCAGTAACCCAATCGGGACGGGGGGTGGCTACACCTTC	CASNPIGTGGGYTF	14	once	TRBV19	TRBJ1-2	-
TGTGCCAGCAGTTTTCATACGGGGGAGCAGTACTTC	CASSFHTGEQYF	12	few	TRBV28	TRBJ2-7	-
TGTGCCAGTAGTATTCAACTGAGCTCTGGAAACACCATATATTTT	CASSIQLSSGNTIYF	15	-	TRBV19	TRBJ1-3	-
TGCGCCAGCAGCCGTCGACGCGAGTTTCAGGAACATTTAAACACTGAAGCTTTCTTT	CASSRRREFQEHLNTEAFF	19	-	TRBV5-1	TRBJ1-1	-
TGTGCCAGCTTTCTTCAGGGAGGCCCTCGGGGCTACACCTTC	CASFLQGGPRGYTF	14	-	TRBV3-1/TRBV3-2	TRBJ1-2	-
TGTGCCAGCAGTAAGACAGGGACGTTGCCACCCCTCCACTTT	CASSKTGTLPPLHF	14	-	TRBV6-5	TRBJ1-6	TRBD1
TGTGCCAGCAGCTCCGCAGCGCGCGGGGGGGAGACCCAGTACTTC	CASSSAARGGETQYF	15	-	TRBV6-5	TRBJ2-5	TRBD2
TGTGCCAGCAGCTCGGGACAGATCTATGGCTACACCTTC	CASSSGQIYGYTF	13	-	TRBV5-4	TRBJ1-2	TRBD1
TGTGCCAGCAGCATACCGGACAGGAGCTATCAGCCCCAGCATTTT	CASSIPDRSYQPQHF	15	-	TRBV21-1	TRBJ1-5	-
TGTGCCAGTAGTAGGGTTAGGACTGAAGCTTTCTTT	CASSRVRTEAFF	12	once	TRBV19	TRBJ1-1	-
TGTGCCAGCAGTACAGGGGGCGGTTTGGATACCGGGGAGCTGTTTTTT	CASSTGGGLDTGELFF	16	-	TRBV27	TRBJ2-2	TRBD1
TGTGCCAGCAGCCAAGGCGGTACTTTCGCCGGGGGAGGGACTGAAGCTTTCTTT	CASSQGGTFAGGGTEAFF	18	few	TRBV3-1/TRBV3-2	TRBJ1-1	-
TGTGCCAGCAGTTTGGACAGCGACCTCTCCTACAATGAGCAGTTCTTC	CASSLDSDLSYNEQFF	16	once	TRBV6-5	TRBJ2-1	-
TGTGCTAGCAGTCCTTCGGGGGGCTCCACAGATACGCAGTATTTT	CASSPSGGSTDTQYF	15	-	TRBV7-7	TRBJ2-3	-
TGTGCCAGCAGTCCCAAGAGTAGGAGGGGGCCCTACGAGCAGTACTTC	CASSPKSRRGPYEQYF	16	-	TRBV27	TRBJ2-7	-
TGCGCCAGCAGTGGGTCCATTGGGCAGAGAAATCAGCCCCAGCATTTT	CASSGSIGQRNQPQHF	16	-	TRBV10-1	TRBJ1-5	-
TGTGCCAGCAGCCAAAACGGCGGGGGCAAAGCCTACGAGCAGTACTTC	CASSQNGGGKAYEQYF	16	-	TRBV14	TRBJ2-7	-
TGTGCCAGCAGTAGAGCCGGGACAGGGAGATATGGCTACACCTTC	CASSRAGTGRYGYTF	15	-	TRBV6-5	TRBJ1-2	TRBD1
TGTGCCAGCAGCTTTGGTCAAGAGGGGGCCGAGTACTTC	CASSFGQEGAEYF	13	-	TRBV7-8	TRBJ2-7	TRBD1
TGTGCCAGCAGCTTCTTGCAGGGGGCTCAGCCCCAGCATTTT	CASSFLQGAQPQHF	14	-	TRBV7-2	TRBJ1-5	TRBD1
TGCGCCAGCAGCCAAACGGGGGGAGAACAGTACGAGCAGTACTTC	CASSQTGGEQYEQYF	15	-	TRBV5-1	TRBJ2-7	TRBD2
TGTGCCATCGGGTTGTACAATGAGCAGTTCTTC	CAIGLYNEQFF	11	-	TRBV10-3	TRBJ2-1	-
TGTGCCAGCAGCTTAGGAGCGGGGGGCTACAATGAGCAGTTCTTC	CASSLGAGGYNEQFF	15	-	TRBV7-2	TRBJ2-1	TRBD2
TGCGCCAGCAGCTTGGCTCAGGCTAGAAGGGACATTCAGTACTTC	CASSLAQARRDIQYF	15	-	TRBV5-1	TRBJ2-4	-
TGTGCCAGCAATTCTGAAGCGGGCTACGAGCAGTACTTC	CASNSEAGYEQYF	13	-	TRBV28	TRBJ2-7	-
TGTGCCAGCAGCGTCCAGCGGGAGGACGAGGAGACCCAGTACTTC	CASSVQREDEETQYF	15	-	TRBV7-9	TRBJ2-5	TRBD2
TGTGCCAGCAGCTCAAGGGTAGACGCCGGGGAGCTGTTTTTT	CASSSRVDAGELFF	14	-	TRBV7-3	TRBJ2-2	-
TGTGCCAGCAGCTTAGTCTGGGGCGATGAAAAACTGTTTTTT	CASSLVWGDEKLFF	14	-	TRBV7-9	TRBJ1-4	-
TGTGCCAGCAGTTCTAAGGACAGGGGGGTCTATGGCTACACCTTC	CASSSKDRGVYGYTF	15	-	TRBV6-5	TRBJ1-2	TRBD1
TGTGCCATCCGTAAACTCCTGTACTATGGCTACACCTTC	CAIRKLLYYGYTF	13	-	TRBV12-3/TRBV12-4	TRBJ1-2	-
TGTGCCAGCAGTGCACCCCAGCAGGGGAGCACTGAAGCTTTCTTT	CASSAPQQGSTEAFF	15	-	TRBV28	TRBJ1-1	-
TGTGCCATCAGTCGGGCTAACTATGGCTACACCTTC	CAISRANYGYTF	12	-	TRBV10-3	TRBJ1-2	-
TGCGCCAGCAGCCAAGAGGGGGCTGGGCAGTACTTC	CASSQEGAGQYF	12	-	TRBV4-3	TRBJ2-7	-
TGTGCCAGTAGAACCCCTTTTGCCCTAACTGGGGCCAACGTCCTGACTTTC	CASRTPFALTGANVLTF	17	-	TRBV19	TRBJ2-6	-
TGTGCCAGAAGCTGGGGGGCTAGTAAATGCCACGAGCAGTACTTC	CARSWGASKCHEQYF	15	-	TRBV5-3	TRBJ2-7	-
TGTGCCAGCAGGACAGGAGGGACTAGCGGGGTGACCGGGGAGCTGTTTTTT	CASRTGGTSGVTGELFF	17	-	TRBV11-3	TRBJ2-2	TRBD2
TGTGCCAGCAGCCCAGGGGTGAACAGGGGGTTGGACGAGCAGTACTTC	CASSPGVNRGLDEQYF	16	-	TRBV7-2	TRBJ2-7	TRBD1
TGTGCCAGCAGCGTAGAGGGAGACGTCAATCAGCCCCAGCATTTT	CASSVEGDVNQPQHF	15	-	TRBV9	TRBJ1-5	-
TGTGCCAGCAGCTTAGGTTCTAGCGGGGGGGAGACCCAGTACTTC	CASSLGSSGGETQYF	15	-	TRBV7-2	TRBJ2-5	TRBD2
TGTGCCAGCAGTGATGCGGGGGGACAATACGAGCAGTACTTC	CASSDAGGQYEQYF	14	-	TRBV6-6	TRBJ2-7	TRBD2
TGTGCCAGTAGTCCACGGACTAGTCCTACCGGGGAGCTGTTTTTT	CASSPRTSPTGELFF	15	-	TRBV19	TRBJ2-2	TRBD2
TGTGCCAGCAGACAGGGTAAAGCTAATGAAAAACTGTTTTTT	CASRQGKANEKLFF	14	-	TRBV25-1	TRBJ1-4	-
TGTGCCAGCAGCTTAACGCTCTCGGGGGGTTCCTACAATGAGCAGTTCTTC	CASSLTLSGGSYNEQFF	17	-	TRBV7-3	TRBJ2-1	TRBD2
TGTGCCAGCAGTGTACTGATGAACACTGAAGCTTTCTTT	CASSVLMNTEAFF	13	-	TRBV2	TRBJ1-1	-
TGCGCCAGCAGCTTGGGGGACAACTCTGGGGCCAACGTCCTGACTTTC	CASSLGDNSGANVLTF	16	few	TRBV5-1	TRBJ2-6	-
TGTGCCAGCAGTGCCTTCGGCATGAACACTGAAGCTTTCTTT	CASSAFGMNTEAFF	14	-	TRBV2	TRBJ1-1	-
TGCGCCAGCAGCTTGTCGCCAGGGCCCCTACTTGAGCAGTACTTC	CASSLSPGPLLEQYF	15	-	TRBV5-1	TRBJ2-7	-
TGTGCCAGCAGAGGTGGAGAGACCCAGTACTTC	CASRGGETQYF	11	-	TRBV12-3/TRBV12-4	TRBJ2-5	-